A single sample is the source of the 20 T cell receptor beta chains below, sequenced in a study of blood T cell repertoires in COVID-19. Profiled with immunoSEQ multiplex PCR; TCRdb holds only in-frame clones, not every one. The data hold over 14,000 clones, with 87% observed a single time. Sequences were obtained from peripheral blood. These receptors originate from a human donor in a cohort sampled during active COVID-19.

V gene TRBV5-1 combines with J gene TRBJ2-7, with 8 bases lining up with TRBD2. Germline loops: CDR1 SGHRS, CDR2 YFSETQ. This CDR3 is 14 amino acids long. Trimming removed 4 bases from V and 1 base from J; junction bases left unmatched: 4. DNA of the CDR3: TGCGCCAGCAGCGAACTAGCGGCATCCTACGAGCAGTACTTC. Its protein is CASSELAASYEQYF.

This clone was counted between two and nine times. The chain recombines TRBV30 with TRBJ2-5, with 8 bases identical to TRBD2. The length of the CDR3 is 14 residues. Per the germline V gene, CDR1 is GTSNPN and CDR2 is SVGIG (reference sequence). Unmatched junction bases numbered 9, after V lost 5 bases and J lost 4 bases. The DNA of the CDR3 is TGTGCCTGGGCCCTAGCGGGTGGTGGAGAGACCCAGTACTTC. Protein product: CAWALAGGGETQYF.

The chain is built from TRBV30 and TRBJ1-1; D is possibly TRBD1 (5 bases). The CDR3 runs to 14 residues. The V gene lost 1 base and the J gene lost 3 bases, with 12 bases spanning the gap. Germline V CDR1 and CDR2: GTSNPN, SVGIG (reference sequence). CDR3 protein: CAWSEDRAYTEAFF. The CDR3 nucleotides are TGTGCCTGGAGTGAAGACAGAGCCTACACTGAAGCTTTCTTT.

V usage is TRBV5-4 and J usage is TRBJ2-5; TRBD1 matches 7 bases. Trimming took 0 bases from V and 7 from J; bases not matched to a gene: 12. The CDR3 is 16 amino acids. Germline V CDR1 and CDR2: SGHNT, YYREEE (reference sequence). CDR3 amino acids: CASSLGGQGGLRTQYF. CDR3 nucleotide sequence: TGTGCCAGCAGCTTGGGGGGACAAGGGGGCTTACGGACCCAGTACTTC.

The chain uses TRBV24-1 and TRBJ2-7, with D uncertain. Germline CDR1 reads KGHDR; CDR2 reads SFDVKD. The CDR3 sequence is 15 residues long. V was pared by 0 bases and J by 6 bases, with 14 bases between. This chain's CDR3 is CATSDLIYSPIEQYF. The CDR3 DNA is TGTGCCACCAGTGATTTGATTTACAGTCCGATCGAGCAGTACTTC.

The chain combines TRBV11-3 with TRBJ2-3; 7 positions agree with TRBD1. Trimming cost V 0 bases and J 3 bases; bases outside gene matches: 15. The CDR3 extends over 19 amino acids. CDR1 and CDR2 (germline): SGHNT, YENEEA. The CDR3 DNA reads TGTGCCAGCAGCTTAGATGCCCGTCGACAGGGAATAGGTACAGATACGCAGTATTTT. It encodes CASSLDARRQGIGTDTQYF.

V is TRBV19 and J is TRBJ2-3, with TRBD2 matching over 7 bases. From germline, CDR1 is LNHDA and CDR2 SQIVND (reference sequence). This CDR3 region has 15 residues. With 3 bases clipped from V and 3 bases from J, the junction kept 6 bases outside the gene matches. CDR3 DNA sequence: TGTGCCAGTAGTATTTCTAGCGGAGGAACAGATACGCAGTATTTT. This gives the protein CASSISSGGTDTQYF. Full variable domain (rest looked up from reference TRBV19 and TRBJ2-3): DGGITQSPKYLFRKEGQNVTLSCEQNLNHDAMYWYRQDPGQGLRLIYYSQIVNDFQKGDIAEGYSVSREKKESFPLTVTSAQKNPTAFYLCASSISSGGTDTQYFGPGTRLTVL.

This chain uses TRBV13 with TRBJ2-7; D is perhaps TRBD2 (6 bases). Trimming stripped 6 bases from V and 5 bases from J, with 23 bases between. Per germline, CDR1 PRHDT and CDR2 FYEKMQ (reference sequence). There are 16 residues in the CDR3. The CDR3 loop is CASRQHRTSSENEQYF. The CDR3 nucleotides are TGTGCCAGCAGGCAACACCGAACTAGCTCAGAGAACGAGCAGTACTTC.

The chain is built from TRBV28 and TRBJ2-7, with 12 bases identical to TRBD2. With 5 bases clipped from V and 5 bases from J, the junction kept 4 bases outside the gene matches. Germline V gives CDR1 MDHEN, CDR2 SYDVKM. The CDR3 has 14 amino acids. The chain's CDR3 is CASSTTSGSDEQYF. CDR3 DNA sequence: TGTGCCAGCAGTACGACTAGCGGGAGTGACGAGCAGTACTTC.

The chain recombines TRBV2 with TRBJ2-7; TRBD2 agrees at 13 bases. The junction had 3 bases not matched to a gene; V was cut back by 5 bases and J by 5 bases. The CDR3 totals 14 residues. The germline V gene encodes CDR1 SNHLY and CDR2 FYNNEI. The DNA of the CDR3 is TGTGCCAGCAGTAGACTAGCGGGAGGCCACGAGCAGTACTTC. Translated: CASSRLAGGHEQYF.

As for this clone: At one end, the junction sequence differs from germline, possibly due to a read error. The sample carries other DNA sequences with the same CDR3. This chain uses TRBV28 with TRBJ2-7; D possibly corresponds to TRBD2 (6 bases). CDR3 length: 14 residues. The germline V gene has CDR1 MDHEN and CDR2 SYDVKM. CDR3 nucleotide sequence: TGCGCCAGCAGTTTGTTTGGAGGGAACTCCGAGCAGTACTTC. This gives the protein CASSLFGGNSEQYF.

This chain links TRBV7-6 with TRBJ2-7; tentative D call: TRBD2 (5 bases). Per germline, CDR1 SGHVS and CDR2 FNYEAQ. The CDR3 has 15 residues. The V gene lost 5 bases and the J gene lost 7 bases, with 21 bases spanning the gap. The DNA of the CDR3 is TGTGCCAGCAGCCCGTTTAGCGCCTCAGCGTCTGAGCAGTACTTC. Its translation is CASSPFSASASEQYF. Looking up the rest from reference TRBV7-6 and TRBJ2-7 gives the full variable domain: GAGVSQSPRYKVTKRGQDVALRCDPISGHVSLYWYRQALGQGPEFLTYFNYEAQQDKSGLPNDRFSAERPEGSISTLTIQRTEQRDSAMYRCASSPFSASASEQYFGPGTRLTVT.

This clone was counted only a few times. The chain links TRBV2 to TRBJ2-7; perhaps TRBD2 as D (7 bases). The germline V gene encodes CDR1 SNHLY and CDR2 FYNNEI. V shed 3 bases and J shed 2 bases, with 11 bases lying between them. This CDR3 is 14 amino acids long. The chain's CDR3 is CASSERGRAYEQYF. Written as DNA, the CDR3 is TGTGCCAGCAGTGAGCGGGGGCGGGCCTACGAGCAGTACTTC.

This chain uses TRBV5-1 with TRBJ2-7; weak D call: TRBD1 (6 bases). The CDR3 extends over 13 amino acids. The ends were cut back, 5 bases at V and 1 base at J, with 10 bases in the middle. Per germline, CDR1 SGHRS and CDR2 YFSETQ. The CDR3 sequence is CASSKGDSYEQYF. The CDR3 region has the DNA TGCGCCAGCAGTAAGGGGGATTCCTACGAGCAGTACTTC.

The chain links TRBV18 to TRBJ2-7; 8 bases line up with TRBD2. CDR3 length equals 16 residues. Germline V gives CDR1 KGHSH, CDR2 LQKENI. The junction had 6 bases not matched to a gene; V was cut back by 2 bases and J by 0 bases. The CDR3 region has the DNA TGTGCCAGCTCACCAAATCGGCTAGCGGGCTCCTACGAGCAGTACTTC. Protein product: CASSPNRLAGSYEQYF.

This sequence joins TRBV28 and TRBJ2-3; D ambiguous. Germline CDR1 MDHEN, CDR2 SYDVKM. Trimming took 2 bases from V and 0 from J, leaving 6 bases between them. There are 14 residues in the CDR3. CDR3 region: CASSLATSTDTQYF. CDR3 nucleotide sequence: TGTGCCAGCAGTTTAGCCACTAGCACAGATACGCAGTATTTT.

The chain joins TRBV13 to TRBJ2-2; 13 bases map to TRBD2. CDR3 length: 19 amino acids. J gave up 3 bases and V 5 bases, and 12 bases lay outside the gene matches. In germline, CDR1 is PRHDT, CDR2 FYEKMQ (reference sequence). CDR3 DNA sequence: TGTGCCAGCAGCCCCCGGACTAGCGGGAGAGGTATCGACACCGGGGAGCTGTTTTTT. This gives the protein CASSPRTSGRGIDTGELFF.

The rearrangement uses TRBV6-2 or TRBV6-3 and TRBJ2-1, with 15 nucleotides matching TRBD2. V was pared by 2 bases and J by 6 bases, with 8 bases of the junction left unmatched. CDR1 is MNHEY, CDR2 SVGEGT, per germline. The CDR3 runs 18 residues. For the CDR3, the DNA is TGTGCCAGCAGTTACGGGGGACTAGCGGGAGGAGACACCAATGAGCAGTTCTTC. Amino acids: CASSYGGLAGGDTNEQFF.

The chain uses TRBV27 and TRBJ1-1, with D uncertain. V lost 5 bases and J 8 bases, leaving 15 bases between the germline ends. The CDR3 length is 13 residues. Germline loops: CDR1 MNHEY, CDR2 SMNVEV (reference sequence). The CDR3 loop is CASSPRVTSEAFF. The CDR3 bases are TGTGCCAGCAGTCCCCGGGTTACATCAGAAGCTTTCTTT.

The V gene is TRBV6-5, the J gene TRBJ2-2, with 9 nucleotides matching TRBD1. The V and J ends lost 1 base and 4 bases, in that order; junction bases with no gene match: 1. CDR1 is MNHEY, CDR2 SVGAGI, per germline. This CDR3 has 15 amino acids. In nucleotides, the CDR3 is TGTGCCAGCAGTTACTTACAGGGGGCCACCGGGGAGCTGTTTTTT. This sequence encodes CASSYLQGATGELFF.